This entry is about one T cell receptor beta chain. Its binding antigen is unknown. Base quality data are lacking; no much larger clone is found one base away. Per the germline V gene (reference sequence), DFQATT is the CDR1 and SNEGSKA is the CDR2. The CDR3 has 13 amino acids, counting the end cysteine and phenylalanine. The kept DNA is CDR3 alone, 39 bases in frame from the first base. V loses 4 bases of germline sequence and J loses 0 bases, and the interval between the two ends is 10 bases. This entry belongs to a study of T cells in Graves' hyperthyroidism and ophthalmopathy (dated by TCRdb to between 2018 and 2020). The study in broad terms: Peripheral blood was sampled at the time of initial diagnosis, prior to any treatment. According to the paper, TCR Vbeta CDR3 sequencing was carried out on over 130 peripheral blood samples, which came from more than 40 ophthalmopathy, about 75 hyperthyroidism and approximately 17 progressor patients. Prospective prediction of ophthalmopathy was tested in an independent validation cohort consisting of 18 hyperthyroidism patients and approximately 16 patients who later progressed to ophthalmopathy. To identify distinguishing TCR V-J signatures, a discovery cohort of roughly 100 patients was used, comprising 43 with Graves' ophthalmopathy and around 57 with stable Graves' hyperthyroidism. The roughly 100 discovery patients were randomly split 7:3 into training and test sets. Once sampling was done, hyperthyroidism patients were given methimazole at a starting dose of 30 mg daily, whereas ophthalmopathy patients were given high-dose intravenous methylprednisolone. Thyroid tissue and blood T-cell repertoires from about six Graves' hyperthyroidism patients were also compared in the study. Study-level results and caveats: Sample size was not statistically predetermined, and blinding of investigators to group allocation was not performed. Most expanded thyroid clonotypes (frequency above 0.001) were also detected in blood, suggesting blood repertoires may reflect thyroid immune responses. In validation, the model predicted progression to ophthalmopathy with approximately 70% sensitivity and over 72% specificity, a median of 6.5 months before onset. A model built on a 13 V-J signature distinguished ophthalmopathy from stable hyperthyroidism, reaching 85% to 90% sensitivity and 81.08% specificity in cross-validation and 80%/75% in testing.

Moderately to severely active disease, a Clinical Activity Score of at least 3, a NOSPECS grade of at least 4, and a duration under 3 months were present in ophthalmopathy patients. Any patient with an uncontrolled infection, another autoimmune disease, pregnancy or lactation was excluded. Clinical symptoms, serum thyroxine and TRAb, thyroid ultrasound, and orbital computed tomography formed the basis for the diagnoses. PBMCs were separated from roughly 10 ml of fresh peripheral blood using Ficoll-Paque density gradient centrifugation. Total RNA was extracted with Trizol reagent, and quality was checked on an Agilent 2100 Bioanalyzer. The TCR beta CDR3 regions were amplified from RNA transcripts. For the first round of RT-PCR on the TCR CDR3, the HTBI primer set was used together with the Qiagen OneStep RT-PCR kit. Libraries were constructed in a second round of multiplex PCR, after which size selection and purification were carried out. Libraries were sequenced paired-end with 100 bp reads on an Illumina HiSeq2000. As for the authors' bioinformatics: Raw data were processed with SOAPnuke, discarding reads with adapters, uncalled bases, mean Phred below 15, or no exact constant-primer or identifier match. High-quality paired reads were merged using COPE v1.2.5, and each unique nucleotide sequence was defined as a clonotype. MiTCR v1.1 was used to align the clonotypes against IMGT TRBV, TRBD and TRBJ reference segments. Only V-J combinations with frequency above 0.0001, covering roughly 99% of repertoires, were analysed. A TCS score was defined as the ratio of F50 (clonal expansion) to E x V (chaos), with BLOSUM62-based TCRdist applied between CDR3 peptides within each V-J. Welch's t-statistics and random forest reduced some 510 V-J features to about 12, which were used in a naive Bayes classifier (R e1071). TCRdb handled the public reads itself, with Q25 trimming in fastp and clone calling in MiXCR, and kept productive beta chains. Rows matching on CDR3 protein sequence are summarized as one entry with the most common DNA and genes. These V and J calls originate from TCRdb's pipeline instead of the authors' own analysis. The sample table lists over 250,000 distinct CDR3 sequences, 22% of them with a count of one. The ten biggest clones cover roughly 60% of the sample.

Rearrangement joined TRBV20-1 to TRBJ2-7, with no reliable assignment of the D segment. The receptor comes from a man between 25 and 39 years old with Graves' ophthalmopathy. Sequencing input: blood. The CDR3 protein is CSAKDPLSYEQYF. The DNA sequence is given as TGCAGTGCTAAAGACCCTCTCTCCTACGAGCAGTACTTC.